This T cell receptor (beta chain) appears in the sequencing data of a study of beta chain features in type 1 diabetes. Background on the study: All of the samples together had 107,917,701 sorted cells examined.

This clone was counted only a few times. Its cognate antigen is unknown. The study's findings and limits: In patients and controls equally, PCR might favor templates that are shorter. More deletions and fewer insertions at VDJ junctions were found in patients with type 1 diabetes. For Type 1 diabetes patients, all four CD4+ subsets carried TCRB CDR3s that were moderately but significantly shorter.

CDR3 length: 16 amino acids. Germline-derived CDR1 and CDR2 are PRHDT and FYEKMQ (reference sequence). V lost 4 bases, J lost 5 bases, and 9 bases stayed unmatched. TCRB transcripts that were expressed got sequenced, as all of the isolated RNA had been reverse transcribed. Repertoires were generated with immunoSEQ multiplex PCR, while TCRdb's copy carries only in-frame clones and drops some. There are fewer than 900,000 clones in the sample; roughly a sixth occur only once, and roughly 0.025% lies in the top ten. The sequencing sample was made of naive CD4+ T cells from blood. The rearrangement joins TRBV13 to TRBJ2-2, with TRBD2 matching 8 bases. This receptor was obtained from a woman aged 18 to 35 in good health. The CDR3 DNA reads TGTGCCAGCAGCTCACTAGCGGCCTCGAGGACCGGGGAGCTGTTTTTT. Translating gives CASSSLAASRTGELFF.